What follows are 18 T cell receptor beta chains derived from one specimen sequenced in a study of cytomegalovirus exposure and HLA in healthy donors (dated by TCRdb to about 2017). The protocol used for the library was the immunoSEQ multiplex PCR assay. A mixture of 60 forward primers for TCR Vbeta segments and 13 reverse primers for TCR Jbeta segments was used in the multiplex PCR. What TCRdb holds here is the immuneACCESS table cut down to in-frame rearrangements. Part of the clones is not present; checked against another copy, under half of the missing clones reflect an unresolved V gene, and the others are unexplained. Per the sample table, the count is 65,000 to 95,000 clones. The top ten clonotypes cover 1.4% to 1.5% of the sample. Sequencing was carried out using PBMCs. These receptors came from a woman aged 60 to 75 in good health and CMV-seronegative.

The rearrangement joins TRBV28 to TRBJ2-5; 12 bases line up with TRBD1. The CDR3 covers 16 residues. CDR1 is MDHEN and CDR2 is SYDVKM in the germline V gene. After removal of 2 bases from V and 5 bases from J, the junction contained 6 bases not matched to a gene. CDR3 coding DNA: TGTGCCAGCAGTTTAACCGGGACAGGGGGCGGGGAGACCCAGTACTTC. It yields the protein CASSLTGTGGGETQYF. The full variable domain, rest sourced from reference TRBV28 and TRBJ2-5, is DVKVTQSSRYLVKRTGEKVFLECVQDMDHENMFWYRQDPGLGLRLIYFSYDVKMKEKGDIPEGYSVSREKKERFSLILESASTNQTSMYLCASSLTGTGGGETQYFGPGTRLLVL.

The V and J genes are TRBV7-9 and TRBJ1-2; 9 bases line up with TRBD1. The germline gives CDR1 SEHNR, CDR2 FQNEAQ (reference sequence). Unmatched junction bases numbered 8, after V lost 2 bases and J lost 4 bases. The CDR3 has 16 residues. The CDR3 bases are TGTGCCAGCAGCTTAAAGACGGGACAGGGTATCTATGGCTACACCTTC. As protein: CASSLKTGQGIYGYTF.

This chain joins TRBV2 and TRBJ1-1, with TRBD1 identical over 7 bases. With V trimmed by 6 bases and J by 2 bases, 9 bases remained unmatched. The CDR3 extends over 15 amino acids. Germline CDR1 reads SNHLY; CDR2 reads FYNNEI. The CDR3 DNA reads TGTGCCAGCAGGGATGTCAGGGGGGTTAACACTGAAGCTTTCTTT. Protein product: CASRDVRGVNTEAFF.

The V and J genes are TRBV4-2 and TRBJ1-2; maybe TRBD1 (5 bases). In germline, CDR1 is LGHNA, CDR2 YNFKEQ. The V end lost 0 bases, the J end lost 4 bases, and 15 bases lay between the germline ends. The CDR3 sequence is 16 residues long. The CDR3 DNA reads TGTGCCAGCAGCCAAGAGGGAACGGGACTCCTCTATGGCTACACCTTC. Its translation: CASSQEGTGLLYGYTF.

This sequence joins TRBV11-2 and TRBJ2-1; 7 bases align to TRBD2. The CDR3 runs 19 residues. The ends lost 0 bases at V and 0 bases at J; junction bases unmatched: 11. Germline loops: CDR1 SGHAT, CDR2 FQNNGV. The CDR3 DNA follows: TGTGCCAGCAGCTTAGATCCGCCAGCGGGACTAAGCTCCTACAATGAGCAGTTCTTC. As protein: CASSLDPPAGLSSYNEQFF.

The chain employs TRBV6-6 and TRBJ2-7; no reliable D call. Trimming removed 4 bases at V and 2 bases at J, with 12 bases between. Per germline, CDR1 MNHNY and CDR2 SVGAGI (reference sequence). The CDR3 consists of 14 residues. The DNA of the CDR3 is TGTGCCAGCAGTTCCAACGACAAGCCCTACGAGCAGTACTTC. It yields the protein CASSSNDKPYEQYF.

Here the CDR3 DNA reads TGCGCCAGCAGCTTTTGGGCAGGGGTTTCCTACGAGCAGTACTTC. This sequence encodes CASSFWAGVSYEQYF. The V and J genes are TRBV5-1 and TRBJ2-7; maybe TRBD1 (6 bases). This CDR3 region has 15 residues. Per the germline V gene, CDR1 is SGHRS and CDR2 is YFSETQ. The germline V and J ends were trimmed by 2 bases and 1 base, with 13 bases remaining between them.

This chain uses TRBV7-9 with TRBJ2-7; 8 nucleotides line up with TRBD1. The germline CDR1 and CDR2 sequences are SEHNR and FQNEAQ (reference sequence). V was pared by 6 bases and J by 3 bases, with 4 bases of the junction left unmatched. There are 13 residues in the CDR3. The CDR3 nucleotides read TGTGCCAGCAGGTTACAGGGGGACTACGAGCAGTACTTC. Protein sequence: CASRLQGDYEQYF.

The V and J genes are TRBV5-1 and TRBJ2-3, with TRBD1 matching 8 bases. CDR1 is SGHRS, CDR2 YFSETQ, per germline. The CDR3 runs 15 residues. V trimming: 3 bases; J trimming: 2 bases; junction bases outside the gene matches: 5. The CDR3 here is CASSSGQGFTDTQYF. The CDR3 DNA is TGCGCCAGCAGCTCCGGACAGGGTTTCACAGATACGCAGTATTTT. The full variable domain, rest sourced from reference TRBV5-1 and TRBJ2-3, is KAGVTQTPRYLIKTRGQQVTLSCSPISGHRSVSWYQQTPGQGLQFLFEYFSETQRNKGNFPGRFSGRQFSNSRSEMNVSTLELGDSALYLCASSSGQGFTDTQYFGPGTRLTVL.

The chain has TRBV28 and TRBJ2-6; 7 nucleotides match TRBD2. V was clipped by 3 bases and J by 0 bases; unmatched bases: 2. CDR3 size: 16 residues. CDR1 and CDR2 from the germline V gene are MDHEN and SYDVKM. The CDR3 reads CASSFPGGSGANVLTF. The CDR3 DNA sequence: TGTGCCAGCAGTTTTCCGGGGGGCTCTGGGGCCAACGTCCTGACTTTC.

The chain employs TRBV5-1 and TRBJ2-1; 9 nucleotides line up with TRBD1. This CDR3 comprises 16 residues. J lost 4 bases, V lost 3 bases, and 8 bases had no gene match. The V gene's germline CDR1 is SGHRS and CDR2 YFSETQ. CDR3 residues: CASSSTGGVPYNEQFF. Written as DNA, the CDR3 is TGCGCCAGCAGCTCGACAGGGGGGGTCCCATACAATGAGCAGTTCTTC.

This chain connects TRBV11-2 to TRBJ2-3; 8 bases map to TRBD1. The CDR3 spans 14 residues. The germline CDR1 and CDR2 sequences are SGHAT and FQNNGV. With 6 bases clipped from V and 5 bases from J, the junction kept 7 bases outside the gene matches. CDR3 loop: CASRKGQGGDTQYF. CDR3 nucleotides: TGTGCCAGCAGGAAAGGACAGGGAGGAGATACGCAGTATTTT. Looking up the rest from reference TRBV11-2 and TRBJ2-3 gives the full variable domain: EAGVAQSPRYKIIEKRQSVAFWCNPISGHATLYWYQQILGQGPKLLIQFQNNGVVDDSQLPKDRFSAERLKGVDSTLKIQPAKLEDSAVYLCASRKGQGGDTQYFGPGTRLTVL.

Turning to this clone: At one end the junction does not follow the germline gene, possibly because of a read error. The genes are TRBV7-9 and TRBJ1-2, with 7 positions matching TRBD1. CDR1 and CDR2 from the germline V gene are SEHNR and FQNEAQ (reference sequence). This CDR3 comprises 14 residues. The CDR3 region has the DNA TGTGCCAACAGCGCGAGACAGGGTAGCTATGGCTACACCTTC. Translating gives CANSARQGSYGYTF.

The chain links TRBV9 to TRBJ1-5, with no clear D. The CDR3 totals 15 residues. Trimming removed 0 bases at V and 2 bases at J, with 9 bases between. Germline V lookup: CDR1 SGDLS, CDR2 YYNGEE. The CDR3, as DNA: TGTGCCAGCAGCGTAGGATTATCGGGCAATCAGCCCCAGCATTTT. Amino acids: CASSVGLSGNQPQHF.

Note on this clone: A read error may produce the germline difference seen at one junction end. The rearrangement links TRBV7-7 to TRBJ2-3; TRBD2 matches 10 bases. This CDR3 contains 16 residues. CDR1 is SSHAT, CDR2 FNYEAQ, per germline (reference sequence). CDR3 in DNA: TGTGCTAGCAGCTTAGGAAGCGGGAGGGGCACAGATACGCAGTATTTT. This encodes CASSLGSGRGTDTQYF. Full variable domain (remainder filled in from reference TRBV7-7 and TRBJ2-3): GAGVSQSPRYKVTKRGQDVTLRCDPISSHATLYWYQQALGQGPEFLTYFNYEAQPDKSGLPSDRFSAERPEGSISTLTIQRTEQRDSAMYRCASSLGSGRGTDTQYFGPGTRLTVL.

This chain connects TRBV2 to TRBJ2-3, with 14 bases matching TRBD2. Trimming took 4 bases from V and 3 from J; bases not matched to a gene: 3. In germline, CDR1 is SNHLY, CDR2 FYNNEI. This CDR3 has 16 residues. This CDR3 reads CASSGLAGGPTDTQYF. CDR3 DNA: TGTGCCAGCAGTGGACTAGCGGGAGGGCCAACAGATACGCAGTATTTT.

V usage is TRBV2 and J usage is TRBJ2-3, with a tentative D call TRBD2 (5 bases). V gave up 6 bases and J gave up 6 bases, with 19 bases separating them. The CDR3 loop spans 15 amino acids. The germline CDR1 and CDR2 sequences are SNHLY and FYNNEI. CDR3 amino acids: CASSPSRTQTDTQYF. CDR3 nucleotides: TGTGCCAGCAGCCCTAGCCGGACTCAGACGGATACGCAGTATTTT.

The chain has TRBV9 and TRBJ1-5; D is undetermined. The CDR3 is made up of 14 amino acids. The germline V gene encodes CDR1 SGDLS and CDR2 YYNGEE. V was shortened by 3 bases and J by 2 bases, with 9 bases between the two germline ends. The CDR3 DNA sequence: TGTGCCAGCAGCGGCGGACTTGGCAATCAGCCCCAGCATTTT. This translates into CASSGGLGNQPQHF. Using reference TRBV9 and TRBJ1-5 for the parts outside the CDR3, the full variable domain is DSGVTQTPKHLITATGQRVTLRCSPRSGDLSVYWYQQSLDQGLQFLIQYYNGEERAKGNILERFSAQQFPDLHSELNLSSLELGDSALYFCASSGGLGNQPQHFGDGTRLSIL.